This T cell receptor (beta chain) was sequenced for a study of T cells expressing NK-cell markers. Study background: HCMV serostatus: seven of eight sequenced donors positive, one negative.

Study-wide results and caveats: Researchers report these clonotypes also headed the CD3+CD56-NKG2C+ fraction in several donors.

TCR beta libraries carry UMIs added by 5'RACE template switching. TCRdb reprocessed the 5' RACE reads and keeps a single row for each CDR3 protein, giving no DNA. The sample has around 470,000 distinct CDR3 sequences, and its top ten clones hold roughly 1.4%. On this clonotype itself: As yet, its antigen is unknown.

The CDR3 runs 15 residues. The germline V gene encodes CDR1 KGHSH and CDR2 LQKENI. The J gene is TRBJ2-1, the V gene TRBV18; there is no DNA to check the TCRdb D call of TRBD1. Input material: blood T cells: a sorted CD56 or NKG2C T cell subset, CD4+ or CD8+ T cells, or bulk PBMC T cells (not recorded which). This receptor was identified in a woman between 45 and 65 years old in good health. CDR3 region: CASSLPPDGYNEQFF.